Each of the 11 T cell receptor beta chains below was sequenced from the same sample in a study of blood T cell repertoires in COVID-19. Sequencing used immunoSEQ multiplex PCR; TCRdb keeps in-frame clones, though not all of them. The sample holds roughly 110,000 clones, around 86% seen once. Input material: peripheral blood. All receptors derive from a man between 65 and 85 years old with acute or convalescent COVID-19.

The CDR3 spells CATAEQGGTEAFF. The CDR3 DNA reads as TGCGCCACCGCTGAGCAGGGGGGAACTGAAGCTTTCTTT. The rearrangement links TRBV5-1 to TRBJ1-1; TRBD1 aligns across 7 bases. This CDR3 contains 13 residues. Looked up from germline, CDR1 is SGHRS and CDR2 is YFSETQ. With 9 bases clipped from V and 5 bases from J, the junction kept 10 bases outside the gene matches.

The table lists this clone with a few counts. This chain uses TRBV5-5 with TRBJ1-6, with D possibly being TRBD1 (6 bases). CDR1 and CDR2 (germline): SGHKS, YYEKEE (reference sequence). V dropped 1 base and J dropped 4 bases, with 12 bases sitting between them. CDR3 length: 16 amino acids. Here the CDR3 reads CASSLLQGNYNSPLHF. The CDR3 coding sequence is TGTGCCAGCAGCTTGTTACAGGGAAATTATAATTCACCCCTCCACTTT.

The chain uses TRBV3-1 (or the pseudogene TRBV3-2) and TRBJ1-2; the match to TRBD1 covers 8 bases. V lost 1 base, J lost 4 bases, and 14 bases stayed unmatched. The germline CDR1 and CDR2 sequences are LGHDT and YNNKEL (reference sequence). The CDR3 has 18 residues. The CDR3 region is CASSQAGLRTGSGYGYTF. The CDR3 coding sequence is TGTGCCAGCAGCCAAGCTGGCCTGAGGACAGGGTCGGGCTATGGCTACACCTTC.

The CDR3 DNA is TGTGCCAGCAGGAACCGGGACAGGGGGTACGAGCAGTACTTC. Translating gives CASRNRDRGYEQYF. The chain uses TRBV28 and TRBJ2-7; 11 positions agree with TRBD1. J gave up 4 bases and V 6 bases, and 5 bases lay outside the gene matches. The CDR3 contains 14 residues. Germline V lookup: CDR1 MDHEN, CDR2 SYDVKM.

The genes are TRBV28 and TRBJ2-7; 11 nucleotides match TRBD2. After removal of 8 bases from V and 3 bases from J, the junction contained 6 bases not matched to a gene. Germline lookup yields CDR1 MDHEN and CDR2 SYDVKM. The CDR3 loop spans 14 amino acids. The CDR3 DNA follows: TGTGCCAGCGCTAGCGGGGGGTCCGACTACGAGCAGTACTTC. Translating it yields CASASGGSDYEQYF.

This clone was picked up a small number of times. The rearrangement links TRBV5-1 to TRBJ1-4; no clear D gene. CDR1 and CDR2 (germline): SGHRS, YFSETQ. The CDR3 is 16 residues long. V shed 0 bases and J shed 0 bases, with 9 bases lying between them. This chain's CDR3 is CASSLASAATNEKLFF. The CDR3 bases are TGCGCCAGCAGCTTGGCCAGCGCCGCAACTAATGAAAAACTGTTTTTT. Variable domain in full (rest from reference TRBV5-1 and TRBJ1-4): KAGVTQTPRYLIKTRGQQVTLSCSPISGHRSVSWYQQTPGQGLQFLFEYFSETQRNKGNFPGRFSGRQFSNSRSEMNVSTLELGDSALYLCASSLASAATNEKLFFGSGTQLSVL.

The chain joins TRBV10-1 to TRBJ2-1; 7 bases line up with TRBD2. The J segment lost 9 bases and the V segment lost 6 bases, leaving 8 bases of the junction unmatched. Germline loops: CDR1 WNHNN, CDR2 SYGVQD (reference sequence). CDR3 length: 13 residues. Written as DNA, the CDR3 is TGCGCCAGCAGCGGACTAGGGTCGGGTGAGCAGTTCTTC. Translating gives CASSGLGSGEQFF.

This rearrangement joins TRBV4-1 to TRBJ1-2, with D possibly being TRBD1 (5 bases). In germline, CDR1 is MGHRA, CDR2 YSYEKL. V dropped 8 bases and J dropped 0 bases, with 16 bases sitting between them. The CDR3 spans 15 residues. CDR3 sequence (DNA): TGCGCCAGCCGCCCGGGGGAGTCTGCTAACTATGGCTACACCTTC. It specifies CASRPGESANYGYTF.

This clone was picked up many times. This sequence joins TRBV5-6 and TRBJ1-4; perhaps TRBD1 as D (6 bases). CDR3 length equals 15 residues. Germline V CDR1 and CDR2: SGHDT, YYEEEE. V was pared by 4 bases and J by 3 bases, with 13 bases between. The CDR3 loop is CASSRPGQANEKLFF. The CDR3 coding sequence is TGTGCCAGCAGCCGGCCGGGACAAGCTAATGAAAAACTGTTTTTT.

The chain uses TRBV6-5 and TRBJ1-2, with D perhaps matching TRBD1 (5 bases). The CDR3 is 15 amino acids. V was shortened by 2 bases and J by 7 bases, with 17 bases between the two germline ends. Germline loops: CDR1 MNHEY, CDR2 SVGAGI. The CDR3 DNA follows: TGTGCCAGCAGTTACGATAGCTGGGAGGGACGTGGCTACACCTTC. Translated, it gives CASSYDSWEGRGYTF.

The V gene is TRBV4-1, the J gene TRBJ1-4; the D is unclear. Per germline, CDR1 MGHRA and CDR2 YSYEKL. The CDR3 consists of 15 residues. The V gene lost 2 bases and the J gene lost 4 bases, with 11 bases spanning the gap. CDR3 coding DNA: TGCGCCAGCAGCCAAAAGACAAGCCATAATGAAAAACTGTTTTTT. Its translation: CASSQKTSHNEKLFF.